The clone carrying this TCR beta chain has only a few counts. This specimen belongs to a study of cytomegalovirus exposure and HLA in healthy donors. With 60 Vbeta and 13 Jbeta primers, the PCR was carried out. Generated by immunoSEQ multiplex PCR, the TCRdb table keeps only in-frame clones and is missing some. Altogether 110,000 to 150,000 clones are present, around three quarters being singletons, with the ten largest covering 1.5% to 2%. Trimming removed 4 bases at V and 8 bases at J, with 14 bases between. CDR1 is GTSNPN and CDR2 is SVGIG in the germline V gene (reference sequence). The CDR3 totals 13 residues.

The chain uses TRBV30 and TRBJ1-4; the D gene is possibly TRBD1 (5 bases). The receptor's source is a woman in her thirties or forties in good health and CMV-seronegative. Input material: PBMCs. The CDR3 region is CAWTPGPGEKLFF. CDR3 bases: TGTGCCTGGACGCCAGGGCCAGGGGAAAAACTGTTTTTT.